Detailed here is one T cell receptor (beta chain). This record belongs to a study of T-cell memory formation after mild COVID-19. 5'RACE primed at constant segments yielded TCR alpha and TCR beta cDNA libraries bearing sample barcodes and UMIs. MiXCR, run by TCRdb on the 5' RACE reads, gives a single entry per CDR3 protein. Of 350,000 to 450,000 distinct CDR3 sequences detected, approximately 20% appear once; the ten largest clones hold approximately 8.1%. Germline CDR1 is SQVTM and CDR2 is ANQGSEA. V shed 7 bases and J shed 2 bases, with 13 bases lying between them. This CDR3 has 13 amino acids. The sequence was collected from an adult woman who had mild COVID-19 (a few samples of this study predate the infection). Cell type and time point are not known. The sample was PBMCs or a T cell subset sorted from them (not recorded which). The chain is built from TRBV29-1 and TRBJ2-3, with unresolved D. Here the CDR3 reads CSAKDPTTDTQYF. CDR3 sequence (DNA): TGCAGCGCCAAGGACCCCACCACAGATACGCAGTATTTT.